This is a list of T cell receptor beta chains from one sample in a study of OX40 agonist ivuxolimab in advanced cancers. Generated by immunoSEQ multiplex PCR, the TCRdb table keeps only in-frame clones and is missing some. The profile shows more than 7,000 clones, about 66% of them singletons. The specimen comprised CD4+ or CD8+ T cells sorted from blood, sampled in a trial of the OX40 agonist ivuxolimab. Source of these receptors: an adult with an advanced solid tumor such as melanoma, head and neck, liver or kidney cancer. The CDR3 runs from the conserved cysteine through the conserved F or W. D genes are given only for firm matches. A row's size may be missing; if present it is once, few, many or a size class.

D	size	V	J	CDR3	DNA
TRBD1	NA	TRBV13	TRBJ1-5	CASSLHGTGLGYQPQHF	TGTGCCAGCAGCCTACACGGGACAGGCCTTGGTTATCAGCCCCAGCATTTT
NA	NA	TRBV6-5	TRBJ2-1	CASSEGWPHNEQFF	TGTGCCAGCAGTGAAGGATGGCCCCACAATGAGCAGTTCTTC
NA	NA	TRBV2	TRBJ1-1	CASRAFNTEAFF	TGTGCCAGCAGGGCCTTCAACACTGAAGCTTTCTTT
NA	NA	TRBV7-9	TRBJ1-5	CASSLGTQPQHF	TGTGCCAGCAGCTTAGGGACCCAGCCCCAGCATTTT
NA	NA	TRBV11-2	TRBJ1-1	CASSLEASYEAFF	TGTGCCAGCAGCTTAGAGGCGTCCTATGAAGCTTTCTTT
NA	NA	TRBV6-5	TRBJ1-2	CASSYPPGSYTF	TGTGCCAGCAGTTACCCCCCGGGGAGCTACACCTTC
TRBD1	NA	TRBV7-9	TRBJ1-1	CASSLDRENTEAFF	TGTGCCAGCAGCCTGGACAGGGAGAACACTGAAGCTTTCTTT
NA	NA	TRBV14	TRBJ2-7	CASNPPFYEQYF	TGTGCCAGTAACCCCCCTTTTTACGAGCAGTACTTC
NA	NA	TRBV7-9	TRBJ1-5	CASSLGQGHQPQHF	TGTGCCAGCAGCTTAGGCCAGGGGCATCAGCCCCAGCATTTT
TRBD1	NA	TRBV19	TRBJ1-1	CASNPSQGFGTEAFF	TGTGCCAGTAACCCGTCACAGGGGTTTGGCACTGAAGCTTTCTTT
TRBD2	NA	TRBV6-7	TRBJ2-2	CATLAGGPSTGELFF	TGTGCCACCCTAGCGGGAGGGCCGAGCACCGGGGAGCTGTTTTTT
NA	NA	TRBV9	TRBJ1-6	CASSQEAPDSPSNSPLHF	TGTGCCAGCAGCCAAGAAGCTCCCGACAGCCCTTCTAATTCACCCCTCCACTTT
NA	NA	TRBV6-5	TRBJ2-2	CASKGEGSTGELFF	TGTGCCAGCAAGGGGGAGGGTTCCACCGGGGAGCTGTTTTTT
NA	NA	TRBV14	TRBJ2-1	CASSQALVWVNEQFF	TGTGCCAGCAGCCAAGCACTAGTATGGGTCAATGAGCAGTTCTTC
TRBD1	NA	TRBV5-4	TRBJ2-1	CASNRQGRNEQFF	TGTGCCAGCAACAGACAGGGTCGCAATGAGCAGTTCTTC
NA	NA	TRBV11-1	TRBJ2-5	CASSSPRLGETQYF	TGTGCCAGCAGCTCACCTCGACTAGGAGAGACCCAGTACTTC
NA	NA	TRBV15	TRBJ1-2	CATSRTTNNYGYTF	TGTGCCACCAGCAGAACCACGAATAACTATGGCTACACCTTC
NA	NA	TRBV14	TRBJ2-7	CASSQLGLTYEQYF	TGTGCCAGCAGCCAACTGGGGCTGACGTACGAGCAGTACTTC
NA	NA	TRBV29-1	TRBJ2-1	CSVGALEQFF	TGCAGCGTTGGGGCACTTGAGCAGTTCTTC
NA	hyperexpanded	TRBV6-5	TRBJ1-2	CATQVGTGTSYGYTF	TGTGCCACCCAGGTGGGAACAGGGACTAGCTATGGCTACACCTTC
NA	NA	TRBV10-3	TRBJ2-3	CAISESSSRRGDTQYF	TGTGCCATCAGTGAGTCGAGTAGCCGGAGGGGGGATACGCAGTATTTT
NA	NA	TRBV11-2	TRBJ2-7	CASSFAGGYEQYF	TGTGCCAGCAGCTTCGCAGGGGGGTACGAGCAGTACTTC
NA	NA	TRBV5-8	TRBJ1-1	CASSFGRGAFF	TGTGCCAGCAGCTTTGGGCGGGGAGCTTTCTTT
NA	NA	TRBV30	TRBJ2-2	CARTPGAGTGELFF	TGTGCCCGTACTCCGGGGGCGGGCACCGGGGAGCTGTTTTTT